This passage covers 28 T cell receptor beta chains from one sample sequenced in a study of CD8 T cells in ankylosing spondylitis. Study-level points and caveats: There was a TCR beta motif, made of eight highly homologous variants, that appeared characteristic of ankylosing spondylitis blood.

Antigens for these TCRs are unknown. TCRdb re-called the 5' RACE reads with MiXCR, one entry per CDR3 protein. The sample lists some 400,000 distinct CDR3 sequences, about 22% occurring once. Sequencing was performed on blood, either unsorted or a sorted T cell fraction (not recorded which). Receptor source: a male donor with ankylosing spondylitis.

The chain combines TRBV7-3 with TRBJ2-2; D is perhaps TRBD2 (5 bases). V lost 5 bases and J lost 3, with 10 bases in between. Germline V gene sequence: CDR1 SGHTA, CDR2 FQGTGA. CDR3 length: 14 residues. Here the CDR3 DNA reads TGTGCCAGCAGCAGAGAGGGTTACACCGGGGAGCTGTTTTTT. Its protein product is CASSREGYTGELFF. Full variable domain (remainder filled in from reference TRBV7-3 and TRBJ2-2): GAGVSQTPSNKVTEKGKYVELRCDPISGHTALYWYRQSLGQGPEFLIYFQGTGAADDSGLPNDRFFAVRPEGSVSTLKIQRTERGDSAVYLCASSREGYTGELFFGEGSRLTVL.

This clonotype was seen ten or more times. V usage is TRBV7-2 and J usage is TRBJ2-2, with a weak D call TRBD2 (6 bases). Germline V CDR1 and CDR2: SGHTA, FQGNSA. This CDR3 has 13 amino acids. V was clipped by 4 bases and J by 4 bases, with 7 bases between them. In DNA form, the CDR3 reads TGTGCCAGCAGCTCGACTAGCACCGGGGAGCTGTTTTTT. Its translation: CASSSTSTGELFF.

This clonotype occurred many times. This CDR3 reads CSVAATGANQPQHF. The CDR3 region has the DNA TGCAGCGTTGCTGCGACAGGGGCAAATCAGCCCCAGCATTTT. This chain connects TRBV29-1 to TRBJ1-5; 8 bases agree with TRBD1. The J segment lost 4 bases and the V segment lost 4 bases, leaving 6 bases of the junction unmatched. Per the germline V gene, CDR1 is SQVTM and CDR2 is ANQGSEA. The CDR3 consists of 14 residues. The variable domain in full, with the rest retrieved from reference TRBV29-1 and TRBJ1-5, is SAVISQKPSRDICQRGTSLTIQCQVDSQVTMMFWYRQQPGQSLTLIATANQGSEATYESGFVIDKFPISRPNLTFSTLTVSNMSPEDSSIYLCSVAATGANQPQHFGDGTRLSIL.

The CDR3 nucleotides are TGTGCCTGGAGGATGTCTAACACTGAAGCTTTCTTT. Amino acid sequence: CAWRMSNTEAFF. The genes are TRBV30 and TRBJ1-1; no firm D call. V lost 3 bases and J 2 bases, leaving 7 bases between the germline ends. This CDR3 spans 12 amino acids. Germline V gene sequence: CDR1 GTSNPN, CDR2 SVGIG (reference sequence).

This clonotype appeared a few times. The chain recombines TRBV12-3 or TRBV12-4 with TRBJ2-4; D is perhaps TRBD2 (7 bases). With 5 bases removed from V and 1 base from J, the gap between germline ends came to 15 bases. The CDR3 consists of 16 residues. The CDR3 here is CASSGGGAEAKNIQYF. CDR3 sequence (DNA): TGTGCCAGCAGTGGGGGGGGGGCCGAGGCCAAAAACATTCAGTACTTC.

The J gene is TRBJ1-3, the V gene TRBV29-1; D perhaps matches TRBD1 (5 bases). Germline assignment: CDR1 SQVTM and CDR2 ANQGSEA. V was shortened by 8 bases and J by 4 bases, with 9 bases between the two germline ends. The CDR3 has 11 residues. In DNA, the CDR3 is TGCAGCCTCCGACAGGGAAACACCATATATTTT. Amino acid sequence: CSLRQGNTIYF. Filled out from reference TRBV29-1 and TRBJ1-3, the complete variable domain reads SAVISQKPSRDICQRGTSLTIQCQVDSQVTMMFWYRQQPGQSLTLIATANQGSEATYESGFVIDKFPISRPNLTFSTLTVSNMSPEDSSIYLCSLRQGNTIYFGEGSWLTVV.

The chain has TRBV5-1 and TRBJ2-3; D remains unclear. The CDR3 length is 13 residues. Between the trimmed V and J ends, which lost 1 base and 3 bases, there was a span of 6 bases. Looked up from germline, CDR1 is SGHRS and CDR2 is YFSETQ. CDR3 residues: CASSLIQTDTQYF. CDR3 in DNA: TGCGCCAGCAGCTTGATACAGACAGATACGCAGTATTTT. Together with reference TRBV5-1 and TRBJ2-3, the CDR3 gives the full variable domain: KAGVTQTPRYLIKTRGQQVTLSCSPISGHRSVSWYQQTPGQGLQFLFEYFSETQRNKGNFPGRFSGRQFSNSRSEMNVSTLELGDSALYLCASSLIQTDTQYFGPGTRLTVL.

A few counts support this clonotype. The V call is TRBV12-3 or TRBV12-4, the J call TRBJ2-7, with D unresolved. The CDR3 covers 13 residues. Trimming stripped 2 bases from V and 5 bases from J, with 10 bases between. The CDR3 DNA reads TGTGCCAGCAGTTTACCCCTGGTTGACGAGCAGTACTTC. Its translation is CASSLPLVDEQYF.

On this clonotype: One base away lies a much larger clone, so this may be a sequencing read error. This chain joins TRBV7-6 and TRBJ1-3; D ambiguous. The V gene's germline CDR1 is SGHVS and CDR2 FNYEAQ. This CDR3 region has 14 residues. Here the CDR3 DNA reads TGTGTCAGCAGCTTAGTCGCTGCTGGAAACACCATATATTTT. Translation: CVSSLVAAGNTIYF.

This rearrangement joins TRBV11-2 to TRBJ2-2; D uncertain. This CDR3 spans 16 amino acids. The germline gives CDR1 SGHAT, CDR2 FQNNGV. The V and J ends lost 4 bases and 6 bases respectively, with 18 bases between them. The CDR3 reads CASSSLLGTAAGELFF. Written as DNA, the CDR3 is TGTGCCAGCAGCTCCCTCTTAGGAACGGCGGCCGGGGAGCTGTTTTTT. Filled out from reference TRBV11-2 and TRBJ2-2, the complete variable domain reads EAGVAQSPRYKIIEKRQSVAFWCNPISGHATLYWYQQILGQGPKLLIQFQNNGVVDDSQLPKDRFSAERLKGVDSTLKIQPAKLEDSAVYLCASSSLLGTAAGELFFGEGSRLTVL.

This clonotype was counted ten times or more. The DNA of the CDR3 is TGTGCCAGCAGCCAAACCCGAGTGAACACCGGGGAGCTGTTTTTT. Protein sequence: CASSQTRVNTGELFF. The chain uses TRBV4-2 and TRBJ2-2; D is undetermined. Germline assignment: CDR1 LGHNA and CDR2 YNFKEQ. The CDR3 extends over 15 amino acids. Trimming took 2 bases from V and 1 from J, leaving 8 bases between them.

Many counts were recorded for this clonotype. The rearrangement links TRBV5-1 to TRBJ2-1; D ambiguous. The germline CDR1 and CDR2 sequences are SGHRS and YFSETQ. The ends were cut back, 2 bases at V and 8 bases at J, with 8 bases in the middle. The CDR3 extends over 12 amino acids. The CDR3 is CASSFLYYEQFF. The CDR3, as DNA: TGCGCCAGCAGCTTTCTGTACTATGAGCAGTTCTTC.

The chain uses TRBV3-1 and TRBJ2-7, with D hard to call. The ends were cut back, 0 bases at V and 9 bases at J, with 18 bases in the middle. The CDR3 consists of 15 residues. Germline CDR1 LGHDT, CDR2 YNNKEL (reference sequence). Here the CDR3 DNA reads TGTGCCAGCAGCCAAGATTTTTCACAGCCCAGTGTGCAGTACTTC. This translates into CASSQDFSQPSVQYF.

The chain is built from TRBV7-9 and TRBJ2-7; D gene ambiguous. Looked up from germline, CDR1 is SEHNR and CDR2 is FQNEAQ (reference sequence). The CDR3 is 12 residues long. V was shortened by 5 bases and J by 3 bases, with 8 bases between the two germline ends. The CDR3 loop reads CASSRPGYEQYF. DNA for the CDR3: TGTGCCAGCAGCCGCCCGGGCTACGAGCAGTACTTC.

The chain uses TRBV20-1 and TRBJ2-1; D remains ambiguous. The CDR3 covers 15 residues. Trimming stripped 3 bases from V and 7 bases from J, with 19 bases between. Germline assignment: CDR1 DFQATT and CDR2 SNEGSKA (reference sequence). The CDR3 DNA follows: TGCAGTGCTAGTGGCGGATTCAGTACCCGAAATGAGCAGTTCTTC. Translation gives CSASGGFSTRNEQFF.

This clonotype turned up a few times. The chain couples TRBV27 to TRBJ1-2, with D tentatively TRBD1 (5 bases). Trimming left V 7 bases short and J 8 bases short, with 14 bases between. The germline gives CDR1 MNHEY, CDR2 SMNVEV (reference sequence). The CDR3 is 12 amino acids. The CDR3 region is CASTSAGYGYTF. The CDR3 region has the DNA TGTGCCAGCACATCGGCAGGGTACGGCTACACCTTC.

The V gene is TRBV5-1, the J gene TRBJ1-1, with 8 bases matching TRBD1. V lost 4 bases, J lost 4 bases, and 6 bases stayed unmatched. The germline V gene has CDR1 SGHRS and CDR2 YFSETQ. This CDR3 spans 14 amino acids. The CDR3 sequence is CASSIRTGSTEAFF. The CDR3 nucleotides read TGCGCCAGCAGCATACGGACAGGGTCCACTGAAGCTTTCTTT. The variable domain in full, with the rest retrieved from reference TRBV5-1 and TRBJ1-1, is KAGVTQTPRYLIKTRGQQVTLSCSPISGHRSVSWYQQTPGQGLQFLFEYFSETQRNKGNFPGRFSGRQFSNSRSEMNVSTLELGDSALYLCASSIRTGSTEAFFGQGTRLTVV.

In this sample, this clonotype turned up a few times. The chain carries TRBV29-1 and TRBJ1-1; the match to TRBD1 covers 9 bases. Germline trimming cut 7 bases from V and 1 base from J; bases unmatched to any gene: 16. CDR1 SQVTM and CDR2 ANQGSEA come from the germline V gene. This CDR3 contains 17 residues. The CDR3 DNA follows: TGCAGCGGATTTCTGATCTTTCCGGGACAGGGGAACACTGAAGCTTTCTTT. It yields the protein CSGFLIFPGQGNTEAFF.

The CDR3 here is CASSLADGQETQYF. CDR3 sequence (DNA): TGCGCCAGCAGCTTGGCAGACGGCCAAGAGACCCAGTACTTC. This rearrangement joins TRBV5-1 to TRBJ2-5, with D uncertain. Germline assignment: CDR1 SGHRS and CDR2 YFSETQ. The CDR3 is made up of 14 amino acids. Trimming took 0 bases from V and 1 from J, leaving 7 bases between them.

This clonotype occurred a few times. CDR3: CASSQDSARTDTQYF. In nucleotides, the CDR3 is TGTGCCAGCAGCCAAGATAGCGCCCGCACAGATACGCAGTATTTT. The chain employs TRBV3-1 and TRBJ2-3; tentative D call: TRBD2 (5 bases). Germline assignment: CDR1 LGHDT and CDR2 YNNKEL (reference sequence). This CDR3 has 15 amino acids. The V and J ends lost 0 bases and 1 base respectively, with 8 bases between them.

This clonotype was counted only a few times. The chain recombines TRBV6-5 with TRBJ1-4; tentative D call: TRBD1 (5 bases). CDR1 is MNHEY, CDR2 SVGAGI, per germline. This CDR3 spans 15 amino acids. V was trimmed by 2 bases and J by 2 bases, leaving 9 bases between them. The CDR3 spells CASSYQGPTNEKLFF. The CDR3 coding sequence is TGTGCCAGCAGTTACCAGGGTCCGACTAATGAAAAACTGTTTTTT.

This clonotype was observed a few times. The chain combines TRBV4-2 with TRBJ2-7; D ambiguous. Looked up from germline, CDR1 is LGHNA and CDR2 is YNFKEQ. With 1 base removed from V and 6 bases from J, the gap between germline ends came to 13 bases. This CDR3 contains 14 residues. CDR3 region: CASSQGTLVGEQYF. The CDR3, as DNA: TGTGCCAGCAGCCAAGGGACCCTGGTAGGCGAGCAGTACTTC.

The chain joins TRBV20-1 to TRBJ2-1, with D possibly TRBD2 on 6 matching bases. The V end was cut by 5 bases, the J end by 2 bases, with 16 bases between. CDR1 is DFQATT and CDR2 is SNEGSKA in the germline V gene (reference sequence). The CDR3 sequence is 15 residues long. In DNA, the CDR3 is TGCAGTGCTGCGCGTCGGGGAGGCCCCTACAATGAGCAGTTCTTC. Amino acid sequence: CSAARRGGPYNEQFF.

The V and J genes are TRBV15 and TRBJ1-1; tentative D call: TRBD1 (5 bases). CDR3 size: 13 residues. CDR1 is LNHNV and CDR2 is YYDKDF in the germline V gene (reference sequence). V was cut by 1 base and J by 5 bases, with 8 bases left in between. CDR3 loop: CATSRVWGTEAFF. CDR3 coding DNA: TGTGCCACCAGCAGAGTGTGGGGGACTGAAGCTTTCTTT.

The rearrangement links TRBV9 to TRBJ2-5; unclear D gene. Germline assignment: CDR1 SGDLS and CDR2 YYNGEE. The CDR3 is 13 amino acids. Trimming took 1 base from V and 5 from J, leaving 9 bases between them. This chain's CDR3 is CASSVSIRETQYF. The CDR3 bases are TGTGCCAGCAGCGTATCGATTAGGGAGACCCAGTACTTC.

The CDR3 is CASSRQLAAQETQYF. Written as DNA, the CDR3 is TGTGCCAGTAGTAGGCAACTAGCGGCACAAGAGACCCAGTACTTC. The V and J genes are TRBV19 and TRBJ2-5, with 8 positions matching TRBD2. The junction had 6 bases not matched to a gene; V was cut back by 4 bases and J by 2 bases. Germline assignment: CDR1 LNHDA and CDR2 SQIVND (reference sequence). The length of the CDR3 is 15 residues.

This clonotype appeared many times. The chain combines TRBV4-3 with TRBJ2-3; 9 bases fit TRBD2. The germline gives CDR1 LGHNA, CDR2 YSLEER. The CDR3 extends over 17 amino acids. J lost 5 bases, V lost 0 bases, and 9 bases had no gene match. The CDR3 sequence: CASSQDLAGWKLDTQYF. In DNA form, the CDR3 reads TGCGCCAGCAGCCAAGATCTAGCGGGGTGGAAGTTAGATACGCAGTATTTT.

The gene calls are TRBV9 and TRBJ2-1, with D possibly matching TRBD2 (6 bases). The CDR3 has 12 amino acids. Trimming removed 4 bases at V and 12 bases at J, with 14 bases between. The germline CDR1 and CDR2 sequences are SGDLS and YYNGEE. The CDR3 DNA reads TGTGCCAGCAGCTTGGAGGGGTTTTCGCAGTTCTTC. Its protein product is CASSLEGFSQFF.